This TCR beta chain was recovered during a study of blood T cell repertoires in COVID-19. Across the study: The cDNA or gDNA used as material had been derived from T cells, B-cell-depleted T cells, or PBMCs.

The CDR3 extends over 12 amino acids. Trimming cost V 6 bases and J 1 base, with 6 bases left between them. Germline CDR1 reads MDHEN; CDR2 reads SYDVKM. In the original workflow: Amplification of reference gene primers was used by the study to estimate nucleated cell counts. Clones were sequenced by immunoSEQ multiplex PCR, and TCRdb holds only the in-frame ones, with some missing. V and J calls and clone size are copied from that table; D and trimming were computed from the DNA. The data contain 110,000 to 150,000 clones, around nine tenths of them singletons. V and J are TRBV28 and TRBJ1-1; tentative D call: TRBD1 (6 bases). The receptor was derived from a human donor in a cohort sampled during active COVID-19. The sample was peripheral blood. The CDR3 nucleotides read TGTGCCAGCAGGACAGGGAACACTGAAGCTTTCTTT. It codes for CASRTGNTEAFF.